The 6 T cell receptor beta chains presented below share a single source sample, sequenced in a study of blood T cell repertoires in COVID-19. Sequencing was performed with immunoSEQ multiplex PCR; in TCRdb, only in-frame clones are kept and a portion is missing. This sample has 200,000 to 250,000 clones, with approximately 81% found just once. Sequenced sample: peripheral blood. These receptors all come from a woman of 80 years or more with acute or convalescent COVID-19.

V usage is TRBV10-3 and J usage is TRBJ1-1; maybe TRBD1 (5 bases). This CDR3 contains 15 residues. V was shortened by 0 bases and J by 1 base, with 9 bases between the two germline ends. The germline V gene encodes CDR1 ENHRY and CDR2 SYGVKD. The CDR3 DNA reads TGTGCCATCAGTGAGTCCCCGCAGGGGAACACTGAAGCTTTCTTT. Amino acids: CAISESPQGNTEAFF.

The chain recombines TRBV19 with TRBJ1-2; TRBD1 agrees at 9 bases. CDR3 length: 13 amino acids. V shed 9 bases, J shed 8 bases, and the junction held 10 bases outside the gene matches. Germline CDR1 and CDR2: LNHDA and SQIVND (reference sequence). CDR3 nucleotide sequence: TGTGCCAGCCACAGGGGGCTTGCATCAGGCTACACCTTC. Amino acids: CASHRGLASGYTF.

The chain uses TRBV28 and TRBJ1-1; D gene ambiguous. The CDR3 consists of 12 residues. The germline gives CDR1 MDHEN, CDR2 SYDVKM. V was pared by 6 bases and J by 1 base, with 6 bases between. CDR3 nucleotide sequence: TGTGCCAGCAGAGTGAGGAACACTGAAGCTTTCTTT. This codes for CASRVRNTEAFF. Full variable domain (remainder filled in from reference TRBV28 and TRBJ1-1): DVKVTQSSRYLVKRTGEKVFLECVQDMDHENMFWYRQDPGLGLRLIYFSYDVKMKEKGDIPEGYSVSREKKERFSLILESASTNQTSMYLCASRVRNTEAFFGQGTRLTVV.

The chain couples TRBV7-6 to TRBJ1-6; 7 bases agree with TRBD1. The CDR3 contains 17 residues. Germline trimming cut 1 base from V and 5 bases from J; bases unmatched to any gene: 8. Germline lookup yields CDR1 SGHVS and CDR2 FNYEAQ. The CDR3 here is CASSLGSRGSDNSPLHF. CDR3 sequence (DNA): TGTGCCAGCAGCTTAGGGTCCAGGGGGTCAGATAATTCACCCCTCCACTTT. Using reference TRBV7-6 and TRBJ1-6 for the parts outside the CDR3, the full variable domain is GAGVSQSPRYKVTKRGQDVALRCDPISGHVSLYWYRQALGQGPEFLTYFNYEAQQDKSGLPNDRFSAERPEGSISTLTIQRTEQRDSAMYRCASSLGSRGSDNSPLHFGNGTRLTVT.

The V call is TRBV5-1, the J call TRBJ2-6, with 12 bases fitting TRBD2. The trim removed 5 bases at V and 3 bases at J, leaving 9 bases unmatched. This CDR3 comprises 18 residues. CDR1 and CDR2 from the germline V gene are SGHRS and YFSETQ. This chain's CDR3 is CASSTRTSGAYGANVLTF. DNA of the CDR3: TGCGCCAGCAGTACTCGGACTAGCGGGGCGTATGGGGCCAACGTCCTGACTTTC.

Only one count was recorded for this clone. This chain uses TRBV5-5 with TRBJ1-2; 9 nucleotides agree with TRBD1. Germline CDR1 and CDR2: SGHKS and YYEKEE (reference sequence). V trimming: 1 base; J trimming: 2 bases; junction bases outside the gene matches: 3. The CDR3 loop spans 15 amino acids. CDR3 sequence (DNA): TGTGCCAGCAGCTTGAGTGGGACAGGGAACTATGGCTACACCTTC. This codes for CASSLSGTGNYGYTF.